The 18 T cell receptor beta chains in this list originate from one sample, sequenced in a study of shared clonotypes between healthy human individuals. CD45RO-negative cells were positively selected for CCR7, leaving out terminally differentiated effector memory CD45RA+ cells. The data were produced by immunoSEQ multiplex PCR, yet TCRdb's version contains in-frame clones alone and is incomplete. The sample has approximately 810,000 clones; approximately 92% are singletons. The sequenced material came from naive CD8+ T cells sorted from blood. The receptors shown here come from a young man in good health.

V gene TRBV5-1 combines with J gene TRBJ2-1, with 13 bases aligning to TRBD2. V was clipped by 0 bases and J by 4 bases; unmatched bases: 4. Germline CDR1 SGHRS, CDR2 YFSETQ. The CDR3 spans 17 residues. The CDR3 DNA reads TGCGCCAGCAGCTTGGGGACTAGCGGGAGTAGATACAATGAGCAGTTCTTC. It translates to CASSLGTSGSRYNEQFF. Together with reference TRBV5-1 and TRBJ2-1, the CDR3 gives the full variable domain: KAGVTQTPRYLIKTRGQQVTLSCSPISGHRSVSWYQQTPGQGLQFLFEYFSETQRNKGNFPGRFSGRQFSNSRSEMNVSTLELGDSALYLCASSLGTSGSRYNEQFFGPGTRLTVL.

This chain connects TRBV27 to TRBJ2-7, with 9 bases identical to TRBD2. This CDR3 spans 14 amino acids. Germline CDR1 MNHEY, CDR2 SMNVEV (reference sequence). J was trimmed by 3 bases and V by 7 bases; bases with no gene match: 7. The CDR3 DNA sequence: TGTGCCAGCATGCCTAGCGGGAACTTCTACGAGCAGTACTTC. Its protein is CASMPSGNFYEQYF.

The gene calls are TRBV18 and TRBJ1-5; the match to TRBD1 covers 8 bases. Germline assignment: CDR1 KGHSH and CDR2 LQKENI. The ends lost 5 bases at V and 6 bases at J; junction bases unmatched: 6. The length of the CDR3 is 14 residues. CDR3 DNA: TGTGCCAGCTCAGAGGACAGGGTCGCTCAGCCCCAGCATTTT. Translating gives CASSEDRVAQPQHF.

The CDR3 DNA is TGTGCCAGCAGCTTAGAGGCCGGAGGGTACGAGCAGTACTTC. This translates into CASSLEAGGYEQYF. This chain uses TRBV7-6 with TRBJ2-7; a possible D gene is TRBD2 (6 bases). CDR1 is SGHVS and CDR2 is FNYEAQ in the germline V gene. The CDR3 runs 14 residues. The V end lost 1 base, the J end lost 4 bases, and 11 bases lay between the germline ends.

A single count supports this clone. CDR3 in amino acids: CASSSTASDYEQYF. In nucleotides, the CDR3 is TGTGCCAGCAGCTCCACAGCTTCAGACTACGAGCAGTACTTC. This rearrangement joins TRBV5-5 to TRBJ2-7, with D hard to call. The length of the CDR3 is 14 residues. In germline, CDR1 is SGHKS, CDR2 YYEKEE (reference sequence). V was trimmed by 3 bases and J by 3 bases, leaving 13 bases between them.

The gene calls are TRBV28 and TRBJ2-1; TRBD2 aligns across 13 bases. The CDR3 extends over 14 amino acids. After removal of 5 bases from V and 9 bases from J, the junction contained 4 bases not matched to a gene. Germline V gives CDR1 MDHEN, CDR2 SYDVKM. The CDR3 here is CASSGLAGAGEQFF. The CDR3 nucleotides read TGTGCCAGCAGTGGACTAGCGGGAGCGGGTGAGCAGTTCTTC.

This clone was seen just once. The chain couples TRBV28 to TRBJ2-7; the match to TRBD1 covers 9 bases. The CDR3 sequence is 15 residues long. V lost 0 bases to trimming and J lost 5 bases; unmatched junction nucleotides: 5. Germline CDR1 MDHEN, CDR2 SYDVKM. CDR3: CASSLWGTGLHEQYF. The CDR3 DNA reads TGTGCCAGCAGTTTATGGGGGACAGGGCTCCACGAGCAGTACTTC.

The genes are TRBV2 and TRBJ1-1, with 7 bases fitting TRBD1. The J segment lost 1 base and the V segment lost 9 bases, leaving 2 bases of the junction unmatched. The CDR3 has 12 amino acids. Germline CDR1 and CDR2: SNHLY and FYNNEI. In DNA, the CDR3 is TGTGCCAGGGGGGACAGGAACACTGAAGCTTTCTTT. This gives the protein CARGDRNTEAFF.

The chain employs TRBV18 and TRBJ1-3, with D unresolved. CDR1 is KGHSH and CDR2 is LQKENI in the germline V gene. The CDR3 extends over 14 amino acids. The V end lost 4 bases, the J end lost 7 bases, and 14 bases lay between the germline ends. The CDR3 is CASSRASHRNTIYF. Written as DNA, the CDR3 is TGTGCCAGCTCACGGGCGTCTCATCGGAACACCATATATTTT.

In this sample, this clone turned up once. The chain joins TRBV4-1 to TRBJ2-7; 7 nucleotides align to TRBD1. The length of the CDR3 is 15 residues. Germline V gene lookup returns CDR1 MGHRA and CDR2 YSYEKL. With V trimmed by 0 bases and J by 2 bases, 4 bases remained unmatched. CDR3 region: CASSQDQGVPYEQYF. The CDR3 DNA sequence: TGCGCCAGCAGCCAAGACCAGGGGGTGCCCTACGAGCAGTACTTC.

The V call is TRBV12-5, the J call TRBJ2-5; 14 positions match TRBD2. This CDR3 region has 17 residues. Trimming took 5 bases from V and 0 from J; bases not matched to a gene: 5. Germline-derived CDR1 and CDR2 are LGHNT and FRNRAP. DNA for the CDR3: TGTGCTAGTGGTCCGGGACTAGCGGGAGTATACCAAGAGACCCAGTACTTC. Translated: CASGPGLAGVYQETQYF.

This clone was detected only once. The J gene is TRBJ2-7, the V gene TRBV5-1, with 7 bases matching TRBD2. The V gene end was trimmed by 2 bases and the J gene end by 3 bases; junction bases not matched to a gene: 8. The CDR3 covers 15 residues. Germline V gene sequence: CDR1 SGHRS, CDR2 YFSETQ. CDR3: CASSLKEGRGYEQYF. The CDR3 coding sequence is TGCGCCAGCAGCTTAAAAGAAGGGAGGGGCTACGAGCAGTACTTC.

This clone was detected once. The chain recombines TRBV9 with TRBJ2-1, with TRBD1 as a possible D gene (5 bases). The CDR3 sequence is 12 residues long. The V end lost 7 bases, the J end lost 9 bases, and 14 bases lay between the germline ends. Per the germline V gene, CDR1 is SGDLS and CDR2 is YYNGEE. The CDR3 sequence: CASGHSVGEQFF. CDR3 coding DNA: TGTGCCAGCGGACATAGTGTAGGTGAGCAGTTCTTC.

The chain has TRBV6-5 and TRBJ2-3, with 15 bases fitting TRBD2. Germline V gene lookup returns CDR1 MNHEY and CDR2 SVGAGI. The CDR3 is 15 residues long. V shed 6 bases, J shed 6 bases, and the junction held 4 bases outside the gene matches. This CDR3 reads CASRPGLAGGDTQYF. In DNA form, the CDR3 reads TGTGCCAGCAGACCCGGACTAGCGGGAGGGGATACGCAGTATTTT.

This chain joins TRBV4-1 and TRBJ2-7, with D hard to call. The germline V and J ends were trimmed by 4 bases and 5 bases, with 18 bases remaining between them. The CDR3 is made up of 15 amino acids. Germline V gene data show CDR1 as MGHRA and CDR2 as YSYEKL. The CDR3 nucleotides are TGCGCCAGCAGCCTACGACCCCTAGAAGTCCACGAGCAGTACTTC. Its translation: CASSLRPLEVHEQYF.

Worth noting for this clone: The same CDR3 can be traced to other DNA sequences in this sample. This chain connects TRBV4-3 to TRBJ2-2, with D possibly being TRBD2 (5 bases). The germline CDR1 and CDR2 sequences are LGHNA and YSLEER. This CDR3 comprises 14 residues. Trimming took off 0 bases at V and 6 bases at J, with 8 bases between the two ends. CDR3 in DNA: TGCGCCAGCAGCCAAGATCGGGGTCCCGGGGAGCTGTTTTTT. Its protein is CASSQDRGPGELFF.

The CDR3 loop is CASSYRDRPYEQYF. In DNA, the CDR3 is TGTGCCAGCAGCTACCGGGACAGGCCCTACGAGCAGTACTTC. The chain employs TRBV7-9 and TRBJ2-7; TRBD1 aligns across 8 bases. The CDR3 covers 14 residues. CDR1 is SEHNR and CDR2 is FQNEAQ in the germline V gene (reference sequence). Trimming at V came to 4 bases and at J to 2 bases, leaving 4 bases not matched to a gene.

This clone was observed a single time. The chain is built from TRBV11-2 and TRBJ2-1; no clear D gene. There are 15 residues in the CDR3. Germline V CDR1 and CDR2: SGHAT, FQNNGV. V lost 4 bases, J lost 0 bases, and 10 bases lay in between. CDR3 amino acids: CASSSYKSSYNEQFF. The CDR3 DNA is TGTGCCAGCAGCTCCTACAAGAGCTCCTACAATGAGCAGTTCTTC. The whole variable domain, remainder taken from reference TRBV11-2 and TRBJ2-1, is EAGVAQSPRYKIIEKRQSVAFWCNPISGHATLYWYQQILGQGPKLLIQFQNNGVVDDSQLPKDRFSAERLKGVDSTLKIQPAKLEDSAVYLCASSSYKSSYNEQFFGPGTRLTVL.